A single sample is the source of the 23 T cell receptor beta chains below, sequenced in a study of siplizumab effects on memory and regulatory T cells. Profiling relied on immunoSEQ multiplex PCR, and the TCRdb table lists in-frame clones only, not all of them. Of 90,000 to 110,000 clones listed, about 92% are singletons. The sequenced sample consisted of Tregs sorted from blood. The receptors stem from a human donor in good health.

The chain combines TRBV19 with TRBJ2-2; TRBD2 is a possible D gene (7 bases). Per germline, CDR1 LNHDA and CDR2 SQIVND (reference sequence). The CDR3 has 14 residues. The ends were cut back, 10 bases at V and 7 bases at J, with 19 bases in the middle. This CDR3 is CATTHGGPIGELFF. Here the CDR3 DNA reads TGTGCCACGACCCACGGGGGGCCGATCGGGGAGCTGTTTTTT.

The gene calls are TRBV5-1 and TRBJ2-2, with D possibly matching TRBD2 (6 bases). Trimming stripped 4 bases from V and 3 bases from J, with 10 bases between. Germline CDR1 and CDR2: SGHRS and YFSETQ. CDR3 length: 14 residues. The CDR3: CASSPGLYTGELFF. In DNA, the CDR3 is TGCGCCAGCAGCCCGGGACTTTACACCGGGGAGCTGTTTTTT.

J is TRBJ2-5 and V is TRBV6-1; 11 nucleotides match TRBD2. The J call is uncertain, as TRBJ2-7 better fits the DNA end. The CDR3 spans 15 residues. Germline V gives CDR1 MNHNS, CDR2 SASEGT. CDR3 DNA: TGTGCCAGCAGTCGCCCACTAGCGGGAGCTATCGAGCAGTACTTC. It translates to CASSRPLAGAIEQYF.

This chain links TRBV21-1 with TRBJ2-7; TRBD1, as called in the table, went unchecked against the DNA. TRBV21-1 is tagged as a pseudogene. CDR3 length equals 14 residues. Here the CDR3 reads CASSKEYSSYEQYF. CDR3 DNA sequence: TGTGCCAGCAGCAAAGAATACAGTTCCTACGAGCAGTACTTC.

J is TRBJ2-5 and V is TRBV6-1; D might be TRBD1 or TRBD2, each matching 5 bases. The better agreement between TRBJ2-7 and the DNA end casts doubt on the J call. The CDR3 is 14 residues long. Germline CDR1 is MNHNS and CDR2 is SASEGT. The CDR3 spells CASSEWDGAYEQYF. The CDR3 coding sequence is TGTGCCAGCAGTGAATGGGACGGAGCCTACGAGCAGTACTTC.

This clone has just one count. V gene TRBV11-2 combines with J gene TRBJ2-7, with 8 bases fitting TRBD1. This CDR3 has 14 amino acids. Germline CDR1 and CDR2: SGHAT and FQNNGV. Trimming took 6 bases from V and 5 from J; bases not matched to a gene: 9. CDR3 residues: CASRRGQGVNEQYF. The CDR3 DNA sequence: TGTGCCAGCAGACGCGGACAGGGAGTCAACGAGCAGTACTTC.

This chain links TRBV5-1 with TRBJ2-2, with TRBD2 matching 8 bases. From germline, CDR1 is SGHRS and CDR2 YFSETQ. The CDR3 runs 14 residues. V gave up 7 bases and J gave up 6 bases; unmatched junction bases: 8. The CDR3 DNA sequence: TGCGCCAGCCGGGCACGGGGGGGCCCCGGGGAGCTGTTTTTT. Protein: CASRARGGPGELFF.

The J gene is TRBJ2-7, the V gene TRBV11-1; D ambiguous. Germline V lookup: CDR1 SGHAT, CDR2 FQDESV (reference sequence). CDR3 size: 14 residues. Trimming cost V 0 bases and J 1 base, with 7 bases left between them. CDR3 coding DNA: TGTGCCAGCAGCTTAGCACAGTTTTCCTACGAGCAGTACTTC. Its translation: CASSLAQFSYEQYF. Full variable domain (missing parts from reference TRBV11-1 and TRBJ2-7): EAEVAQSPRYKITEKSQAVAFWCDPISGHATLYWYRQILGQGPELLVQFQDESVVDDSQLPKDRFSAERLKGVDSTLKIQPAELGDSAMYLCASSLAQFSYEQYFGPGTRLTVT.

The rearrangement joins TRBV5-1 to TRBJ2-7, with a tentative D call TRBD2 (5 bases). V was cut by 4 bases and J by 4 bases, with 15 bases left in between. The CDR3 contains 14 residues. CDR1 is SGHRS, CDR2 YFSETQ, per germline. The CDR3 protein is CASSNSGSRYEQYF. DNA of the CDR3: TGCGCCAGCAGCAACTCGGGGAGCCGATACGAGCAGTACTTC.

This clone was found a few times. V is TRBV11-2 and J is TRBJ2-1, with 8 bases identical to TRBD2. This CDR3 is 15 amino acids long. CDR1 and CDR2 (germline): SGHAT, FQNNGV. J lost 4 bases, V lost 7 bases, and 9 bases had no gene match. The CDR3 sequence is CASTVSGTMYNEQFF. CDR3 nucleotide sequence: TGTGCCAGCACCGTTAGCGGGACTATGTACAATGAGCAGTTCTTC.

V and J are TRBV5-1 and TRBJ1-1; 7 nucleotides align to TRBD1. The CDR3 consists of 13 residues. V lost 0 bases, J lost 10 bases, and 6 bases stayed unmatched. Germline-derived CDR1 and CDR2 are SGHRS and YFSETQ. The CDR3 spells CASSLGQGGGAFF. CDR3 bases: TGCGCCAGCAGCTTGGGACAGGGAGGGGGAGCTTTCTTT.

This sequence joins TRBV5-1 and TRBJ1-1; perhaps TRBD1 as D (6 bases). V lost 3 bases and J lost 4, with 16 bases in between. Germline CDR1 and CDR2: SGHRS and YFSETQ. The CDR3 contains 15 residues. Here the CDR3 reads CASSSKWGLITEAFF. The CDR3 coding sequence is TGCGCCAGCAGCTCAAAATGGGGGCTAATCACTGAAGCTTTCTTT.

J is TRBJ1-5 and V is TRBV21-1. TRBV21-1 is given as a pseudogene. The length of the CDR3 is 15 residues. The CDR3 is CASSKAGRINQPQHF. The CDR3 DNA reads as TGTGCCAGCAGCAAAGCCGGGAGGATAAATCAGCCCCAGCATTTT.

The genes are TRBV7-6 and TRBJ1-2; D might be TRBD1 (5 bases). Trimming removed 2 bases from V and 8 bases from J, with 18 bases in between. The CDR3 sequence is 15 residues long. Germline V gives CDR1 SGHVS, CDR2 FNYEAQ. Here the CDR3 DNA reads TGTGCCAGCAGCTTAAATCCGGGGGACCTCGTGGGCTACACCTTC. Translating gives CASSLNPGDLVGYTF.

This clone was detected a few times. The gene calls are TRBV5-1 and TRBJ2-7, with D maybe TRBD1 (5 bases). The CDR3 contains 16 residues. CDR1 is SGHRS and CDR2 is YFSETQ in the germline V gene. V dropped 0 bases and J dropped 0 bases, with 13 bases sitting between them. In DNA, the CDR3 is TGCGCCAGCAGCTTGGCCGTGGACACCTTCTCCTACGAGCAGTACTTC. Its protein is CASSLAVDTFSYEQYF.

V usage is TRBV27 and J usage is TRBJ1-6; perhaps TRBD1 as D (6 bases). Germline-derived CDR1 and CDR2 are MNHEY and SMNVEV (reference sequence). The CDR3 is made up of 16 amino acids. The V end lost 5 bases, the J end lost 7 bases, and 18 bases lay between the germline ends. CDR3 sequence reads: CASSLTGRGTNSPLHF. The CDR3 DNA is TGTGCCAGCAGTCTGACAGGCAGGGGAACCAATTCACCCCTCCACTTT.

The chain uses TRBV18 and TRBJ1-6; 7 bases align to TRBD1. This CDR3 is built from 17 residues. V dropped 6 bases and J dropped 9; count of bases not matched to a gene: 17. Germline V CDR1 and CDR2: KGHSH, LQKENI. DNA for the CDR3: TGTGCCAGCTCCCTCAGGGTACCGAGACAGGGAGTTTCACCCCTCCACTTT. Its translation: CASSLRVPRQGVSPLHF.

The chain combines TRBV9 with TRBJ2-5; D not certain. The germline V gene has CDR1 SGDLS and CDR2 YYNGEE. V was shortened by 2 bases and J by 2 bases, with 13 bases between the two germline ends. The length of the CDR3 is 15 residues. CDR3 amino acids: CASSVGRAYQETQYF. The CDR3 nucleotides read TGTGCCAGCAGCGTGGGTAGGGCGTATCAAGAGACCCAGTACTTC.

The chain combines TRBV6-1 with TRBJ2-2; 9 bases line up with TRBD1. The CDR3 consists of 15 residues. Germline CDR1 MNHNS, CDR2 SASEGT. V dropped 6 bases and J dropped 2; count of bases not matched to a gene: 4. The CDR3 DNA reads as TGTGCCAGCAGAACAGGGGGCATAAACACCGGGGAGCTGTTTTTT. This gives the protein CASRTGGINTGELFF.

The chain is built from TRBV19 and TRBJ2-4; D is ambiguous. In germline, CDR1 is LNHDA, CDR2 SQIVND (reference sequence). Trimming stripped 3 bases from V and 0 bases from J, with 12 bases between. This CDR3 has 16 amino acids. The CDR3 region is CASSINGRLAKNIQYF. The CDR3 coding sequence is TGTGCCAGTAGTATTAACGGAAGGTTAGCCAAAAACATTCAGTACTTC.

V is TRBV9 and J is TRBJ1-2; perhaps TRBD1 as D (5 bases). Trimming left V 0 bases short and J 4 bases short, with 10 bases between. Germline assignment: CDR1 SGDLS and CDR2 YYNGEE. The CDR3 is 14 residues long. The CDR3 here is CASSVDEQAYGYTF. The CDR3 DNA reads TGTGCCAGCAGCGTAGACGAACAGGCCTATGGCTACACCTTC.

Points on this clone: The junction and the germline gene differ at one end; a read error may be behind it. This sequence joins TRBV29-1 and TRBJ1-2; no clear D. Germline CDR1 is SQVTM and CDR2 is ANQGSEA. CDR3 length equals 13 residues. This CDR3 reads CSVEWPPNHGYTF. CDR3 nucleotides: TGCAGCGTTGAATGGCCCCCTAACCATGGCTACACCTTC.

V is TRBV15 and J is TRBJ1-3; D is unresolved. V dropped 2 bases and J dropped 0 bases, with 8 bases sitting between them. There are 15 residues in the CDR3. The germline V gene has CDR1 LNHNV and CDR2 YYDKDF (reference sequence). The CDR3 protein is CATSRLRDSGNTIYF. CDR3 DNA: TGTGCCACCAGCAGACTTAGAGACTCTGGAAACACCATATATTTT.